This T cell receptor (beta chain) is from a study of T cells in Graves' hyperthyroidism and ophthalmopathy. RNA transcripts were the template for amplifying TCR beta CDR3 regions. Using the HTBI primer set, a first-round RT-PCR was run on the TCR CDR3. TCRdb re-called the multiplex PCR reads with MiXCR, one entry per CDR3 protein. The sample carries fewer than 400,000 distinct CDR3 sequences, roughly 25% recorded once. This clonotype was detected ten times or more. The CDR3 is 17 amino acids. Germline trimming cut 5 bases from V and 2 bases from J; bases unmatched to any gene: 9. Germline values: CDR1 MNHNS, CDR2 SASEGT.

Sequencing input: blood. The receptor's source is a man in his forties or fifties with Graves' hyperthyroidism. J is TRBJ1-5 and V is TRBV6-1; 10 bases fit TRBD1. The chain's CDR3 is CASSRGTGEAGNQPQHF. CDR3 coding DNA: TGTGCCAGCAGTAGAGGGACAGGGGAAGCGGGCAATCAGCCCCAGCATTTT.